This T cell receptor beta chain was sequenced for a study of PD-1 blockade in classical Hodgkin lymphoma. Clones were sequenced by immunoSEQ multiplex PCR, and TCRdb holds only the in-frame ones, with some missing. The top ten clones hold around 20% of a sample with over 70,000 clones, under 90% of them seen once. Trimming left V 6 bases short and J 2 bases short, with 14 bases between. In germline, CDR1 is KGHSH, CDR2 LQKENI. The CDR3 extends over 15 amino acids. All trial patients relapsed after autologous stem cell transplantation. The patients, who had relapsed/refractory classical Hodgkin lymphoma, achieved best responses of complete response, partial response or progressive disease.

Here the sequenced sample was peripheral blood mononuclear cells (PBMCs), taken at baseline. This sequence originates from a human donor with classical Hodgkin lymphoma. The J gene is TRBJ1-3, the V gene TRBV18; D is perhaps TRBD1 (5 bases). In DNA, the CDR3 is TGTGCCAGCTCGACCAATCCAGGGACTGGAAACACCATATATTTT. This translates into CASSTNPGTGNTIYF.